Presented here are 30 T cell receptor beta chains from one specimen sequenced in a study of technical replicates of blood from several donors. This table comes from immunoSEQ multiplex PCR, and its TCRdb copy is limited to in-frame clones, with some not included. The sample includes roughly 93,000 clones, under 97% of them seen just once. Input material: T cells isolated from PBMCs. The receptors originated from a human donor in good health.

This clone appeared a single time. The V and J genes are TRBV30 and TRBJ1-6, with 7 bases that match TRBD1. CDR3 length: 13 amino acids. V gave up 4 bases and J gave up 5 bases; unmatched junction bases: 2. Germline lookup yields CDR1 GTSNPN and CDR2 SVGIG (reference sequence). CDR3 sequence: CAWTTGDNSPLHF. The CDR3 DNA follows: TGTGCCTGGACCACAGGGGATAATTCACCCCTCCACTTT.

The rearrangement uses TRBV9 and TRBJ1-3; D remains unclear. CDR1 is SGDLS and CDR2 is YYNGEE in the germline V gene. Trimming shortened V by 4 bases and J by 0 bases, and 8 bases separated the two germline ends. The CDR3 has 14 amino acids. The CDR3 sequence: CASSPNSSGNTIYF. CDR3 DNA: TGTGCCAGCAGCCCTAATAGCTCTGGAAACACCATATATTTT.

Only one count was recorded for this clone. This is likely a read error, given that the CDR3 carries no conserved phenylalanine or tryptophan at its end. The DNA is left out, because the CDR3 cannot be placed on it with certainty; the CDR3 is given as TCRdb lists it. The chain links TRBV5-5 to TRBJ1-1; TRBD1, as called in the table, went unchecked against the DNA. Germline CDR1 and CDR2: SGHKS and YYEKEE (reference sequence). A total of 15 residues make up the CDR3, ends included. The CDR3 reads CASSLVVWGNRGATL.

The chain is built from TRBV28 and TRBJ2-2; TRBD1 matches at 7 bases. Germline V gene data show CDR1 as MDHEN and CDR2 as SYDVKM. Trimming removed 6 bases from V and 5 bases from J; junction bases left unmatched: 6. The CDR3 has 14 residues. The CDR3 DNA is TGTGCCAGCAGCCGACAGGGTGGAACCGGGGAGCTGTTTTTT. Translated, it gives CASSRQGGTGELFF.

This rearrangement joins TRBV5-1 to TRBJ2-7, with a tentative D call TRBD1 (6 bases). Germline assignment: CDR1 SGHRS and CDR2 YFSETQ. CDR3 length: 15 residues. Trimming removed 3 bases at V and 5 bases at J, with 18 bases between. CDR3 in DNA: TGCGCCAGCAGCTGGGTAGACTCAGGGGTTCACGAGCAGTACTTC. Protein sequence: CASSWVDSGVHEQYF.

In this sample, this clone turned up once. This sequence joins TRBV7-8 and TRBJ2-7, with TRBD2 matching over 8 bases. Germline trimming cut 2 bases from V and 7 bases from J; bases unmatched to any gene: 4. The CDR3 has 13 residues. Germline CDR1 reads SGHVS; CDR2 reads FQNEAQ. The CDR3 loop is CASSLRASGEQYF. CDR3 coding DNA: TGTGCCAGCAGCTTAAGGGCTAGCGGGGAGCAGTACTTC.

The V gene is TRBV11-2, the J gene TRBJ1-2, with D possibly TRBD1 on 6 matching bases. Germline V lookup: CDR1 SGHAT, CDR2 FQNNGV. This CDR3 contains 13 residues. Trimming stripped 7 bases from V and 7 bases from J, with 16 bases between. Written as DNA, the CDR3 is TGTGCCAGCACCCTGGTGGCGGGGGCTGGCTACACCTTC. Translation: CASTLVAGAGYTF.

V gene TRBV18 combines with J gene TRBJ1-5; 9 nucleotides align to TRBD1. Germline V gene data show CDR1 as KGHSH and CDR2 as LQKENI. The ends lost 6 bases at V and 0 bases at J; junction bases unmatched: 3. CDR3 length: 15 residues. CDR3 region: CASSWDRDSNQPQHF. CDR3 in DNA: TGTGCCAGCTCTTGGGACAGGGATAGCAATCAGCCCCAGCATTTT.

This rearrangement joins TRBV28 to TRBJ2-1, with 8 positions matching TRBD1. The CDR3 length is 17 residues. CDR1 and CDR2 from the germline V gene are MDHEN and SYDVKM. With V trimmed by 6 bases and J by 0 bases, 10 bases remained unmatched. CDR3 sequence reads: CASSFLRQGSSYNEQFF. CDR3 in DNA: TGTGCCAGCAGCTTTCTTCGACAGGGGAGCTCCTACAATGAGCAGTTCTTC.

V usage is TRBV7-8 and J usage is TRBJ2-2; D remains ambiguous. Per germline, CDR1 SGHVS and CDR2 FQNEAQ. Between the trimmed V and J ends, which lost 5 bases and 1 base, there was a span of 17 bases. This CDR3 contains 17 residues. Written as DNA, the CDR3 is TGTGCCAGCAGCCCCCCCGAGGTGGTGATGAACACCGGGGAGCTGTTTTTT. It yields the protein CASSPPEVVMNTGELFF.

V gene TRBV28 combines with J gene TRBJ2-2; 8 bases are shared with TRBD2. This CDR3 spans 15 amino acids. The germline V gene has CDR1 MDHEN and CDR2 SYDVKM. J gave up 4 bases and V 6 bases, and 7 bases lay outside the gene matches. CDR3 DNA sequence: TGTGCCAGCAGCATACTAGCGGCAACCACCGGGGAGCTGTTTTTT. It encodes CASSILAATTGELFF.

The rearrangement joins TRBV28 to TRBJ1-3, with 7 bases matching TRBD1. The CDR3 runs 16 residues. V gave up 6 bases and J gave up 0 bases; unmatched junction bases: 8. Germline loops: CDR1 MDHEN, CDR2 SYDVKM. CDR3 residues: CASRWTGTGSGNTIYF. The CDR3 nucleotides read TGTGCCAGCAGATGGACAGGCACGGGCTCTGGAAACACCATATATTTT.

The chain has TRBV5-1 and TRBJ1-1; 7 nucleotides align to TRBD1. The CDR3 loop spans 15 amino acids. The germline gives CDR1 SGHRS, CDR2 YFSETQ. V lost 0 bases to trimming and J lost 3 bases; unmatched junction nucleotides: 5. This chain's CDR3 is CASSLAGGSYTEAFF. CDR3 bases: TGCGCCAGCAGCTTGGCAGGGGGTTCGTACACTGAAGCTTTCTTT. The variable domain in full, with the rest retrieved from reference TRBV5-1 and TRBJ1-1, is KAGVTQTPRYLIKTRGQQVTLSCSPISGHRSVSWYQQTPGQGLQFLFEYFSETQRNKGNFPGRFSGRQFSNSRSEMNVSTLELGDSALYLCASSLAGGSYTEAFFGQGTRLTVV.

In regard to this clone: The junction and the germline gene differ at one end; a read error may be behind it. CDR3 sequence reads: CASPPLRAQETQYF. DNA of the CDR3: TGTGCCAGCCCACCGTTGCGGGCGCAAGAGACCCAGTACTTC. The rearrangement links TRBV18 to TRBJ2-5; tentative D call: TRBD2 (5 bases). The CDR3 has 14 amino acids. The germline V gene has CDR1 KGHSH and CDR2 LQKENI.

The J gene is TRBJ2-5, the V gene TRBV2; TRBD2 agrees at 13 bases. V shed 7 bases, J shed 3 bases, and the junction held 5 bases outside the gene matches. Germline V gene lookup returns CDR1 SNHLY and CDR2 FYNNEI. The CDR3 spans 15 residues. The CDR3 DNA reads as TGTGCCAGCATTGGGACTAGCGGGGATAAAGAGACCCAGTACTTC. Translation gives CASIGTSGDKETQYF.

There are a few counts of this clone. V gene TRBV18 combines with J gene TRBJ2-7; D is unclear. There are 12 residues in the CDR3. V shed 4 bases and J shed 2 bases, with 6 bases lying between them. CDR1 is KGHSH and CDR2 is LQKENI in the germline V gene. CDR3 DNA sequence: TGTGCCAGCTCACTCCCTCCCTACGAGCAGTACTTC. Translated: CASSLPPYEQYF.

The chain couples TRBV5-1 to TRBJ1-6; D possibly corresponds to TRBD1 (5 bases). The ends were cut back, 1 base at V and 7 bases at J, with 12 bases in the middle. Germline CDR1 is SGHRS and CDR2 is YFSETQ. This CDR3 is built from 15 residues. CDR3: CASSLRGLENSPLHF. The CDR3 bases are TGCGCCAGCAGCTTGAGGGGATTGGAAAATTCACCCCTCCACTTT.

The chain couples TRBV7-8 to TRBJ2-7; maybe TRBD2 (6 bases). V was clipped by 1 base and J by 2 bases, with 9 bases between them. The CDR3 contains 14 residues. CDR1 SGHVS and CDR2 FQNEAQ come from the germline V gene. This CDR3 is CASSLEPGAYEQYF. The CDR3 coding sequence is TGTGCCAGCAGCTTAGAGCCGGGGGCCTACGAGCAGTACTTC.

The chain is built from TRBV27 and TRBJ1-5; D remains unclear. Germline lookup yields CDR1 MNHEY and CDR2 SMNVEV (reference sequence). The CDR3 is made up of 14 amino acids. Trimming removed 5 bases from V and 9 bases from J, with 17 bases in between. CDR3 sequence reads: CASSPRGGSPPQHF. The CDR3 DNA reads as TGTGCCAGCAGTCCCCGGGGTGGGAGTCCGCCCCAGCATTTT.

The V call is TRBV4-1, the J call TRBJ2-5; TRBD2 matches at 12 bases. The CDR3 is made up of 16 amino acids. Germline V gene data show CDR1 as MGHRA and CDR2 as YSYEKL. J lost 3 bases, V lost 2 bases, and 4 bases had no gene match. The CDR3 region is CASSQQLAGGEETQYF. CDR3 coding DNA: TGCGCCAGCAGCCAACAACTAGCGGGGGGCGAAGAGACCCAGTACTTC.

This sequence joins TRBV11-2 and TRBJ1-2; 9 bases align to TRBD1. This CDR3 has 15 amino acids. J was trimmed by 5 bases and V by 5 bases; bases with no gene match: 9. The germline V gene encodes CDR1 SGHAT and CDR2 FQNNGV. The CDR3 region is CASSNGQGRVYGYTF. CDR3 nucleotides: TGTGCCAGCAGCAACGGACAGGGGAGGGTGTATGGCTACACCTTC.

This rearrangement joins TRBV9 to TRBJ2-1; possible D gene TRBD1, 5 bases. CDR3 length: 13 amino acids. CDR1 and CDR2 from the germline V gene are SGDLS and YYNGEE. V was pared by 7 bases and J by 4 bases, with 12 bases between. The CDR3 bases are TGTGCCAGCCAGAGAAACAGGTACAATGAGCAGTTCTTC. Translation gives CASQRNRYNEQFF.

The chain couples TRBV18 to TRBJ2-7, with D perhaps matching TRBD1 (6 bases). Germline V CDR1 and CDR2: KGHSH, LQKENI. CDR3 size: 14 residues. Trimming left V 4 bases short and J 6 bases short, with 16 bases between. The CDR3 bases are TGTGCCAGCTCACAAAGACAGGTTGAGGGCGAGCAGTACTTC. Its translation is CASSQRQVEGEQYF.

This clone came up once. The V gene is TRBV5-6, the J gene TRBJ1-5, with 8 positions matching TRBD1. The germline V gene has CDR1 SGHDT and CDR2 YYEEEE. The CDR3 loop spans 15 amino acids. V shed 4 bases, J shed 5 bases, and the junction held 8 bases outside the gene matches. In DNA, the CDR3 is TGTGCCAGCAGCGCTACAGGGGGTGGGGATCAGCCCCAGCATTTT. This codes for CASSATGGGDQPQHF.

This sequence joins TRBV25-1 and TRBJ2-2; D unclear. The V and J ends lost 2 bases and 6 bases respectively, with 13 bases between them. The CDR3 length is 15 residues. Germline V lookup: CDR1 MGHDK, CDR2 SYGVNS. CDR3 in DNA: TGTGCCAGCAGTGAACTCAAGCCCCGCGCCGGGGAGCTGTTTTTT. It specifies CASSELKPRAGELFF.

In nucleotides, the CDR3 is TGTGCCAGCAGAGACTACGGGGAGCTGTTTTTT. Its protein is CASRDYGELFF. This chain joins TRBV6-5 and TRBJ2-2, with TRBD2 as a possible D gene (5 bases). Germline V gives CDR1 MNHEY, CDR2 SVGAGI. The CDR3 covers 11 residues. V was cut by 6 bases and J by 7 bases, with 6 bases left in between.

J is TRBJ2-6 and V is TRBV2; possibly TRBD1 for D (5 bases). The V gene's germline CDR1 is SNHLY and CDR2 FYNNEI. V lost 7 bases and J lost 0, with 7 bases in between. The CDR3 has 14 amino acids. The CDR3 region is CASTGLSGANVLTF. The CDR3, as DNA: TGTGCCAGCACAGGGCTCTCTGGGGCCAACGTCCTGACTTTC. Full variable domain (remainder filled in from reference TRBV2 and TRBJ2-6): EPEVTQTPSHQVTQMGQEVILRCVPISNHLYFYWYRQILGQKVEFLVSFYNNEISEKSEIFDDQFSVERPDGSNFTLKIRSTKLEDSAMYFCASTGLSGANVLTFGAGSRLTVL.

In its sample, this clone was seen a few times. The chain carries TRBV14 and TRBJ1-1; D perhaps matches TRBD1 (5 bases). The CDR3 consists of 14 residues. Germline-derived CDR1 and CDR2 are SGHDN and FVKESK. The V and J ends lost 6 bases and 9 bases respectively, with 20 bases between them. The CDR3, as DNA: TGTGCCAGCAGTCCCACCCCCAGGGAATCTCAAGCTTTCTTT. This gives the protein CASSPTPRESQAFF.

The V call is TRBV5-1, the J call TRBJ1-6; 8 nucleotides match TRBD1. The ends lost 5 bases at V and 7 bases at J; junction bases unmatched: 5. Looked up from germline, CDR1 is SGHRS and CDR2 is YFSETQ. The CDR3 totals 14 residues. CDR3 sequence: CASRQGEYNSPLHF. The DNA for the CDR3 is TGCGCCAGCAGACAGGGGGAATACAATTCACCCCTCCACTTT.

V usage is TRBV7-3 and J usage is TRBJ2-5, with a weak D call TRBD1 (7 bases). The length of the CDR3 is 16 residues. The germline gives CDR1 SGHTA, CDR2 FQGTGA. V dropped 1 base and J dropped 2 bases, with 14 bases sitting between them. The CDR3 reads CASSLIGGTVQETQYF. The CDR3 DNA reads TGTGCCAGCAGCTTAATAGGGGGGACAGTACAAGAGACCCAGTACTTC.